The sequence of this T cell receptor (beta chain) was determined in a study of Ad26.COV2.S vaccination and SARS-CoV-2 variants (dated by TCRdb to about 2021). Looking at the study overall: Donors in the vaccine arm were drawn from COV1001, a phase I-IIa trial of Ad26.COV2.S in healthy adults that was multicentre, randomized, double-blind and placebo-controlled. Dosing of Ad26.COV2.S was intramuscular, at either 5x10^10 or 1x10^11 viral particles, delivered as one shot or as two shots spaced 56 days apart. Sequencing of the TCRbeta repertoire served to evaluate the specificity and breadth of SARS-CoV-2-reactive T cell receptors following Ad26.COV2.S vaccination. A total of 32 samples were included in the TCR-sequenced set, comprising roughly 20 Ad26.COV2.S vaccine recipients, 5 placebo recipients and 8 SARS-CoV-2 convalescent individuals. Participants in the trial were split at random into five groups of five each, receiving low-dose or high-dose Ad26.COV2.S once or twice, or else placebo on both occasions. Investigators did not know the trial group allocation while performing experiments and assessing outcomes. What the authors observed across the whole study: After vaccination, spike-specific CD8+ and CD4+ T cell responses were reported to show substantial breadth. It was noted by the authors that total T cell responses may have been underestimated by the TCR breadth and depth analyses. The study was not powered to compare responses between vaccine doses or regimens. Compared with placebo recipients, Ad26.COV2.S recipients showed higher spike-specific TCR breadth (P = 0.0014). Non-spike TCR breadth was comparable between vaccine and placebo recipients, consistent with the vaccine containing only spike.

Comments on this clone: Its recognized antigen is unknown. Base qualities are not recorded, but no much larger clone differs from it by a single base.

There are 16 amino acids in the CDR3, from cysteine to phenylalanine inclusive. Just the 48-base CDR3 DNA is kept, in frame starting at base 1. The germline V gene gives CDR1 as SGHTA and CDR2 as FQGNSA. V lost 2 bases and J lost 0 bases; the stretch between them is 12 bases long. Reading the label with the study, this specimen's treatment or condition is: over 15 received Ad26.COV2.S at low or high dose, single or two shots; 5 received placebo; per-sample allocation not given. For vaccine and placebo recipients, repertoires were sequenced using samples collected on day 63 after the first injection. Between 29 July and 7 August 2020, Cohort 1b enrolled 20 to 30 adults aged 18-55 years at one site in Boston, USA. As a vaccine, Ad26.COV2.S was a replication-incompetent adenovirus type 26 vector that expressed a prefusion-stabilized SARS-CoV-2 spike protein derived from the original Wuhan strain. The immunoSEQ Assay was the method used to sequence TCRbeta CDR3 regions. After extraction, genomic DNA underwent amplification by bias-controlled multiplex PCR, followed by high-throughput sequencing. In the original analysis: Collapsing and filtering of sequences were performed to quantify the absolute abundance of each unique TCRbeta CDR3 region. T cell fraction was estimated by normalizing TCRbeta template counts to usable DNA, with usable DNA measured through amplification of reference genes found in all nucleated cells. Repertoire TCRs were annotated as SARS-CoV-2-specific by exact matching of V gene, CDR3 amino acid sequence and J gene to a known reactive TCR set. The reference SARS-CoV-2 TCR set came from MIRA and was filtered for enrichment in COVID-19-positive ImmuneCODE repertoires, removing public or cross-reactive TCRs. Based on the MIRA antigens, annotated TCRs were further analysed at the level of specific ORF or position within ORF. Depth was the summed frequency of annotated unique rearrangements, while breadth was defined as annotated unique rearrangements over total unique productive rearrangements. Two-sided Wilcoxon rank-sum tests were applied when comparing TCR breadth between groups. This is the immuneACCESS table as TCRdb keeps it, with only in-frame sequences that have V and J called. A part of the clones is gone; compared with another copy, unresolved V genes explain less than half, and the rest is unexplained. Clone size and V and J calls were adopted from that table, with D and trimming inferred from the DNA. This sample gives under 600,000 clones in total; 80% to 90% of them show up just once. Around 1.6% of the sample is held by the ten biggest clonotypes.

Recombination connected TRBV7-2 to TRBJ2-3; the D gene is not confidently resolved. Sequenced here: peripheral blood, sampled in a trial of Ad26.COV2.S vaccine versus placebo. This clonotype was sampled from a person aged 18-60 years who received the Ad26.COV2.S COVID-19 vaccine or a placebo. The sequenced DNA is TGTGCCAGCAGCTTAACGTGGGCCGCTAGCACAGATACGCAGTATTTT. This sequence encodes CASSLTWAASTDTQYF. Outside the CDR3, residues come from the reference TRBV7-2 and TRBJ2-3 proteins, so the full variable domain is: GAGVSQSPSNKVTEKGKDVELRCDPISGHTALYWYRQSLGQGLEFLIYFQGNSAPDKSGLPSDRFSAERTGGSVSTLTIQRTQQEDSAVYLCASSLTWAASTDTQYFGPGTRLTVL.